Below are 26 T cell receptor beta chains sequenced from a single sample in a study of patients and donors after allogeneic stem cell transplantation. TCRdb called the RT-PCR reads again in MiXCR, with one record for every CDR3 protein. The sample lists 920,000 or so distinct CDR3 sequences, approximately 19% seen once, with roughly 6% in the top ten. The sample consisted of blood, either unsorted or a sorted T cell fraction (not recorded which). Receptors were obtained from a human donor who was either an allogeneic HSCT recipient or a stem cell or donor lymphocyte infusion donor (not recorded which). It is not recorded whose cells these are; they may come from a transplant donor.

V usage is TRBV4-3 and J usage is TRBJ1-6, with D perhaps matching TRBD1 (5 bases). The ends were cut back, 4 bases at V and 8 bases at J, with 12 bases in the middle. CDR3 length: 14 residues. Germline CDR1 reads LGHNA; CDR2 reads YSLEER. The CDR3 DNA follows: TGCGCCAGCAGCCTTGGGGTAGGGGATTCACCCCTCCACTTT. Amino acid sequence: CASSLGVGDSPLHF.

V is TRBV2 and J is TRBJ1-5, with 11 bases aligning to TRBD1. In germline, CDR1 is SNHLY, CDR2 FYNNEI. The CDR3 sequence is 18 residues long. J gave up 0 bases and V 6 bases, and 10 bases lay outside the gene matches. The CDR3 is CASREDRGRKYSNQPQHF. CDR3 coding DNA: TGTGCCAGCAGAGAGGACAGGGGGCGAAAGTATAGCAATCAGCCCCAGCATTTT.

The V gene is TRBV2, the J gene TRBJ1-3; the D gene is possibly TRBD1 (5 bases). Germline V gene sequence: CDR1 SNHLY, CDR2 FYNNEI. Trimming took 4 bases from V and 4 from J, leaving 14 bases between them. The CDR3 loop spans 15 amino acids. CDR3 nucleotides: TGTGCCAGCAGTGGGGACCAATCGTCAGGAAACACCATATATTTT. Protein sequence: CASSGDQSSGNTIYF.

The chain is built from TRBV12-5 and TRBJ2-5; D is uncertain. The V gene lost 5 bases and the J gene lost 1 base, with 11 bases spanning the gap. The CDR3 loop spans 14 amino acids. Germline assignment: CDR1 LGHNT and CDR2 FRNRAP. CDR3 amino acids: CASGGLRAQETQYF. The CDR3 nucleotides read TGTGCTAGTGGTGGCCTCCGGGCCCAAGAGACCCAGTACTTC.

The rearrangement uses TRBV7-9 and TRBJ1-3, with D uncertain. The CDR3 loop spans 15 amino acids. Germline V CDR1 and CDR2: SEHNR, FQNEAQ (reference sequence). V lost 6 bases, J lost 0 bases, and 12 bases lay in between. The CDR3 sequence is CASRPRLTSGNTIYF. DNA of the CDR3: TGTGCCAGCAGACCAAGGCTAACCTCTGGAAACACCATATATTTT.

The V call is TRBV5-1, the J call TRBJ1-4, with 11 bases fitting TRBD1. Looked up from germline, CDR1 is SGHRS and CDR2 is YFSETQ. V shed 4 bases, J shed 6 bases, and the junction held 5 bases outside the gene matches. CDR3 length equals 15 residues. CDR3 coding DNA: TGCGCCAGCAGCCCCTGGGACAGGGGGTATGAAAAACTGTTTTTT. Its translation is CASSPWDRGYEKLFF.

This clonotype was seen more than once but under ten times. The rearrangement joins TRBV6-1 to TRBJ1-1; D unresolved. Trimming left V 11 bases short and J 1 base short, with 8 bases between. CDR1 is MNHNS and CDR2 is SASEGT in the germline V gene. The CDR3 is 11 amino acids. CDR3 residues: CALRKNTEAFF. As DNA, the CDR3 is TGTGCCTTAAGGAAGAACACTGAAGCTTTCTTT.

This clonotype was seen ten or more times. V and J are TRBV24-1 and TRBJ2-1; perhaps TRBD2 as D (6 bases). CDR3 size: 14 residues. Between the trimmed V and J ends, which lost 0 bases and 8 bases, there was a span of 10 bases. In germline, CDR1 is KGHDR, CDR2 SFDVKD. CDR3 in DNA: TGTGCCACCAGTGATTTGCGGGGGACGGATGAGCAGTTCTTC. This sequence encodes CATSDLRGTDEQFF.

The V gene is TRBV9, the J gene TRBJ2-7; D tentatively fits TRBD1 or TRBD2 (5 bases each). CDR1 and CDR2 (germline): SGDLS, YYNGEE. Trimming left V 0 bases short and J 3 bases short, with 13 bases between. The CDR3 loop spans 15 amino acids. CDR3 sequence reads: CASSVGGTGIYEQYF. The CDR3 coding sequence is TGTGCCAGCAGCGTAGGTGGGACGGGCATCTACGAGCAGTACTTC.

The rearrangement links TRBV25-1 to TRBJ2-3; D is possibly TRBD2 (6 bases). Germline V gene data show CDR1 as MGHDK and CDR2 as SYGVNS. CDR3 size: 18 residues. The V end lost 2 bases, the J end lost 2 bases, and 20 bases lay between the germline ends. The CDR3 loop reads CASSEASVAGPPTDTQYF. The CDR3 bases are TGTGCCAGCAGTGAAGCGAGTGTTGCGGGACCCCCCACAGATACGCAGTATTTT. The whole variable domain, remainder taken from reference TRBV25-1 and TRBJ2-3, is EADIYQTPRYLVIGTGKKITLECSQTMGHDKMYWYQQDPGMELHLIHYSYGVNSTEKGDLSSESTVSRIRTEHFPLTLESARPSHTSQYLCASSEASVAGPPTDTQYFGPGTRLTVL.

This rearrangement joins TRBV3-1 to TRBJ2-3, with TRBD2 as a possible D gene (6 bases). The CDR3 loop spans 18 amino acids. Between the trimmed V and J ends, which lost 4 bases and 1 base, there was a span of 21 bases. Germline loops: CDR1 LGHDT, CDR2 YNNKEL (reference sequence). The CDR3 nucleotides are TGTGCCAGCAGCCCCCAACCTCTAGCGCCGGTAGGCACAGATACGCAGTATTTT. Translated, it gives CASSPQPLAPVGTDTQYF.

This clonotype occurred a few times. At one of its ends the junction is not consistent with the germline gene, which may arise from a read error. This rearrangement joins TRBV5-5 to TRBJ2-2; 10 bases line up with TRBD2. In germline, CDR1 is SGHKS, CDR2 YYEKEE (reference sequence). This CDR3 comprises 15 residues. DNA of the CDR3: TGTGCCAGCAGCTCGGGACTAGCGCCCAAAGGGGACCTGTTTTTT. This translates into CASSSGLAPKGDLFF.

The V gene is TRBV7-3, the J gene TRBJ1-1; TRBD1 aligns across 7 bases. Losses at the gene ends were 5 bases for V and 4 bases for J; bases not matched to a gene: 4. Germline V gene lookup returns CDR1 SGHTA and CDR2 FQGTGA. The CDR3 loop spans 13 amino acids. CDR3 region: CASSIQGITEAFF. DNA for the CDR3: TGTGCCAGCAGCATACAGGGGATCACTGAAGCTTTCTTT. The variable domain in full, completed from reference TRBV7-3 and TRBJ1-1, reads GAGVSQTPSNKVTEKGKYVELRCDPISGHTALYWYRQSLGQGPEFLIYFQGTGAADDSGLPNDRFFAVRPEGSVSTLKIQRTERGDSAVYLCASSIQGITEAFFGQGTRLTVV.

The rearrangement joins TRBV6-6 to TRBJ2-1; 8 nucleotides align to TRBD2. Germline lookup yields CDR1 MNHNY and CDR2 SVGAGI (reference sequence). The V and J ends lost 5 bases and 12 bases, in that order; junction bases with no gene match: 6. The CDR3 contains 12 residues. The CDR3 DNA reads TGTGCCAGCAGTCACGGACTAGCTACGCAGTTCTTC. It codes for CASSHGLATQFF.

The rearrangement links TRBV20-1 to TRBJ2-3; 9 nucleotides line up with TRBD2. The germline gives CDR1 DFQATT, CDR2 SNEGSKA (reference sequence). V lost 0 bases, J lost 3 bases, and 4 bases stayed unmatched. The CDR3 runs to 15 residues. CDR3 sequence (DNA): TGCAGTGCTAGAGATAGCGGGAGAACGACAGATACGCAGTATTTT. Amino acids: CSARDSGRTTDTQYF.

This sequence joins TRBV6-2 or TRBV6-3 and TRBJ1-1; D remains ambiguous. This CDR3 has 11 residues. V lost 5 bases and J 6 bases, leaving 7 bases between the germline ends. Germline V CDR1 and CDR2: MNHEY, SVGEGT. The CDR3 protein is CASSSPPEAFF. DNA for the CDR3: TGTGCCAGCAGTAGCCCTCCTGAAGCTTTCTTT.

The rearrangement joins TRBV2 to TRBJ1-1, with 9 bases identical to TRBD1. Trimming took 6 bases from V and 3 from J; bases not matched to a gene: 11. The CDR3 loop spans 16 amino acids. CDR1 and CDR2 from the germline V gene are SNHLY and FYNNEI. The DNA of the CDR3 is TGTGCCAGCAGGCAACCGGGACAGGGAGGGGACACTGAAGCTTTCTTT. Translating gives CASRQPGQGGDTEAFF.

The chain joins TRBV2 to TRBJ2-2; D may be TRBD1 or TRBD2 (7 bases each). Trimming removed 5 bases from V and 3 bases from J, with 13 bases in between. Per germline, CDR1 SNHLY and CDR2 FYNNEI. This CDR3 region has 15 residues. CDR3 nucleotide sequence: TGTGCCAGCAGTATGACAGGGAGGGACACCGGGGAGCTGTTTTTT. Protein: CASSMTGRDTGELFF.

This sequence joins TRBV4-2 and TRBJ2-2; possibly TRBD2 for D (5 bases). Germline-derived CDR1 and CDR2 are LGHNA and YNFKEQ. Trimming stripped 4 bases from V and 2 bases from J, with 17 bases between. CDR3 length: 17 residues. This CDR3 is CASSLPVASANTGELFF. CDR3 nucleotides: TGTGCCAGCAGCCTCCCGGTAGCGAGCGCTAACACCGGGGAGCTGTTTTTT.

This sequence joins TRBV12-3 or TRBV12-4 and TRBJ2-7; D possibly corresponds to TRBD2 (5 bases). V was cut by 3 bases and J by 1 base, with 13 bases left in between. CDR3 length equals 15 residues. This CDR3 is CASSFGDSGSYEQYF. The CDR3 DNA reads TGTGCCAGCAGTTTCGGGGATTCAGGTTCCTACGAGCAGTACTTC.

The V call is TRBV6-1, the J call TRBJ2-7; 12 nucleotides align to TRBD2. Germline CDR1 is MNHNS and CDR2 is SASEGT. The CDR3 has 17 amino acids. J lost 2 bases, V lost 6 bases, and 11 bases had no gene match. CDR3 DNA sequence: TGTGCCAGCAGCCCGACCCGGACTAGCGGGGTAACCTACGAGCAGTACTTC. Translating it yields CASSPTRTSGVTYEQYF.

There are a few counts of this clonotype. The V gene is TRBV20-1, the J gene TRBJ2-1; TRBD2 agrees at 9 bases. Trimming cost V 7 bases and J 9 bases; bases outside gene matches: 10. Germline-derived CDR1 and CDR2 are DFQATT and SNEGSKA (reference sequence). The CDR3 contains 13 residues. CDR3 amino acids: CSVVSGRGGEQFF. The DNA of the CDR3 is TGCAGTGTTGTTAGCGGGAGAGGAGGTGAGCAGTTCTTC.

The chain has TRBV3-1 and TRBJ2-3; tentatively, D is TRBD2 (6 bases). The CDR3 is 14 residues long. The germline V gene has CDR1 LGHDT and CDR2 YNNKEL (reference sequence). The ends were cut back, 2 bases at V and 3 bases at J, with 9 bases in the middle. CDR3 sequence (DNA): TGTGCCAGCAGCCAAACGGGAGAGACAGATACGCAGTATTTT. Encoded protein: CASSQTGETDTQYF.

This clonotype has more than one count but fewer than ten. This sequence joins TRBV9 and TRBJ1-6, with 8 bases that match TRBD1. The germline gives CDR1 SGDLS, CDR2 YYNGEE. V lost 4 bases and J lost 7; bases outside the gene matches: 7. The CDR3 runs to 15 residues. The CDR3 sequence is CASSLWGQENSPLHF. The DNA for the CDR3 is TGTGCCAGCAGCCTTTGGGGACAGGAGAATTCACCCCTCCACTTT.

This chain links TRBV2 with TRBJ1-1; no reliable D call. V lost 4 bases and J 1 base, leaving 10 bases between the germline ends. The CDR3 length is 14 residues. Germline-derived CDR1 and CDR2 are SNHLY and FYNNEI. CDR3 sequence reads: CASSVKVSNTEAFF. CDR3 sequence (DNA): TGTGCCAGCAGTGTTAAGGTATCGAACACTGAAGCTTTCTTT.

This clonotype was seen ten or more times. The chain couples TRBV28 to TRBJ2-3; TRBD2 might be the D (5 bases). The CDR3 is made up of 16 amino acids. Per the germline V gene, CDR1 is MDHEN and CDR2 is SYDVKM. V lost 6 bases and J 2 bases, leaving 18 bases between the germline ends. Written as DNA, the CDR3 is TGTGCCAGCAGCCCCTTAGCGCACGCTTACACAGATACGCAGTATTTT. Protein sequence: CASSPLAHAYTDTQYF.